This TCR beta chain was captured in a study of persistence of HIV-infected CD4 T cells. About the study: Up to roughly 200 mL blood was drawn at multiple time points; a couple of donors had single-time leukapheresis.

The libraries were made with immunoSEQ version 4 in survey mode. Genomic DNA was diluted to about 9.4 ng/uL, up to 1 ug per sample. Profiled with immunoSEQ multiplex PCR; TCRdb holds only in-frame clones, not every one. The table lists some 13,000 clones, about three fifths of them singletons. Details on this clone: Its antigen is currently unknown.

The stimulus was an HIV-1 Gag 15-mer peptide pool, about 1 ug/peptide/mL. Sorting of responding CD4+ T cells relied on upregulated CD40 ligand together with CD69. Specimen: CD4+ T cells sorted from PBMCs after approximately 19-hour stimulation, collected from a patient who received antiretroviral therapy. This sequence originates from an adult man with HIV who was CMV-seropositive.

CDR3 DNA sequence: TGTGCCAGCAGCCATGCCGGGACAGGGCGCCCTAGCAATCAGCCCCAGCATTTT. Translating it yields CASSHAGTGRPSNQPQHF. This chain uses TRBV3-1 (or the pseudogene TRBV3-2) with TRBJ1-5, with 9 bases lining up with TRBD1. V was clipped by 3 bases and J by 0 bases; unmatched bases: 9. This CDR3 region has 18 residues. CDR1 is LGHDT, CDR2 YNNKEL, per germline (reference sequence).